This entry describes one TCR beta chain. Regions amplified from RNA transcripts were the TCR beta CDR3 regions. HTBI primers were employed in a first-round RT-PCR of the TCR CDR3. TCRdb reanalysed the multiplex PCR reads using MiXCR and keeps one entry per CDR3 protein. The sample carries 600,000 to 850,000 distinct CDR3 sequences, around a sixth recorded once. This entry comes from a study of T cells in Graves' hyperthyroidism and ophthalmopathy. This CDR3 is 17 amino acids long. Germline trimming cut 3 bases from V and 5 bases from J; bases unmatched to any gene: 10. Per the germline V gene, CDR1 is MGHRA and CDR2 is YSYEKL.

The V call is TRBV4-1, the J call TRBJ1-6, with 7 nucleotides matching TRBD1. Sequenced sample: blood. The clonotype originates from a woman aged 45-65 years with Graves' hyperthyroidism that later progressed to Graves' ophthalmopathy. The CDR3 here is CASSQGGRTGNNSPLHF. CDR3 coding DNA: TGCGCCAGCAGCCAGGGGGGGAGGACAGGAAATAATTCACCCCTCCACTTT.